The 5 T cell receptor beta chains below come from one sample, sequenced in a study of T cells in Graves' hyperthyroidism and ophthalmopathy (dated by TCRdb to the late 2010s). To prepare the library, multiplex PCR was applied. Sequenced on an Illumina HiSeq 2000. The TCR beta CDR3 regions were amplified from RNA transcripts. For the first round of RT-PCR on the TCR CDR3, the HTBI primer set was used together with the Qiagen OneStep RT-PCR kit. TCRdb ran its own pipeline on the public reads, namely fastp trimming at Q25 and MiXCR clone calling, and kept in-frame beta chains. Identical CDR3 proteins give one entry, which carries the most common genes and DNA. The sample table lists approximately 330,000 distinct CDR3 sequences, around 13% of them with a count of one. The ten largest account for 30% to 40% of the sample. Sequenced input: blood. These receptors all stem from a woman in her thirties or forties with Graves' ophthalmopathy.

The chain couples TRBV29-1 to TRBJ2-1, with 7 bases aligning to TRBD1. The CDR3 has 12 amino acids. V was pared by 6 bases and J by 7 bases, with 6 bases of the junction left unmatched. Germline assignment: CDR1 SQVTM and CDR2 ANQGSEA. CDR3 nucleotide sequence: TGCAGCGTCACGACAGGGTGGAATGAGCAGTTCTTC. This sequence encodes CSVTTGWNEQFF.

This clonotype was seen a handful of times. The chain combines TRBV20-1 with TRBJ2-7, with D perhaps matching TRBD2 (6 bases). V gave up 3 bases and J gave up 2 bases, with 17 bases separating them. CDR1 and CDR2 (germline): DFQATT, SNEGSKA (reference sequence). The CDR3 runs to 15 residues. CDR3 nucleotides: TGCAGTGCTAGTGGGACCGGAAGGAGGGCCTACGAGCAGTACTTC. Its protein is CSASGTGRRAYEQYF.

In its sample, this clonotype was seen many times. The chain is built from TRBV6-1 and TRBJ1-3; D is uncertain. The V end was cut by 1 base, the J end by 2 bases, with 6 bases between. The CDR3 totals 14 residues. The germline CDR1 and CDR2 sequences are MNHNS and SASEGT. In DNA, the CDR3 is TGTGCCAGCAGTGAAGGGTGGGCTGGAAACACCATATATTTT. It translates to CASSEGWAGNTIYF.

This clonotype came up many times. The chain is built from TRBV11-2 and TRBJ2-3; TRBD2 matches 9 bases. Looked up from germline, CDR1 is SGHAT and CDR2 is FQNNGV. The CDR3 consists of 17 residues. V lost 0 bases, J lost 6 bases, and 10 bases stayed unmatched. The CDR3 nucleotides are TGTGCCAGCAGCTTAGAAATGCCTAGCGGGATGGAGGATACGCAGTATTTT. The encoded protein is CASSLEMPSGMEDTQYF.

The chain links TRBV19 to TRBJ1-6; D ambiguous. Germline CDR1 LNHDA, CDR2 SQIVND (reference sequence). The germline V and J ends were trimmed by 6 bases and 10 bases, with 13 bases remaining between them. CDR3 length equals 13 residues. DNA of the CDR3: TGTGCCAGTAGCCTCGCGTTGAGCTCACCCCTCCACTTT. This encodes CASSLALSSPLHF.